The sequence of this T cell receptor (beta chain) was determined in a study of regulatory T cells in long-lasting Graves disease. Stated time point: newly diagnosed GD, antithyroid drugs for less than 3 months. RNA isolated from PBMCs was used to make the TCR library. Patients were from an endocrinology department in Xi'an, China. Germline CDR1 reads SGHTA; CDR2 reads FQGNSA. Trimming shortened V by 0 bases and J by 5 bases, and 8 bases separated the two germline ends. The CDR3 runs to 13 residues. Construction of TCR beta libraries relied on iRepertoire HTBI primers and on Arm-PCR targeting CDR3 regions. TCRdb redid the calling of the multiplex PCR reads with MiXCR, one entry per CDR3 protein. The repertoire includes 360,000 or so distinct CDR3 sequences, about a sixth of them detected once, and roughly 27% sits in the top ten. This clonotype was found many times. The same sample was also studied in work on T cells in Graves' hyperthyroidism and ophthalmopathy.

The sample was peripheral blood mononuclear cells (PBMCs), taken at new diagnosis, from a patient treated with antithyroid drugs. The receptor comes from a man aged 35-49 years with Graves disease. The rearrangement links TRBV7-2 to TRBJ2-7; D perhaps matches TRBD2 (5 bases). As DNA, the CDR3 is TGTGCCAGCAGCTTAGCGGCTAGCCACGAGCAGTACTTC. This gives the protein CASSLAASHEQYF.